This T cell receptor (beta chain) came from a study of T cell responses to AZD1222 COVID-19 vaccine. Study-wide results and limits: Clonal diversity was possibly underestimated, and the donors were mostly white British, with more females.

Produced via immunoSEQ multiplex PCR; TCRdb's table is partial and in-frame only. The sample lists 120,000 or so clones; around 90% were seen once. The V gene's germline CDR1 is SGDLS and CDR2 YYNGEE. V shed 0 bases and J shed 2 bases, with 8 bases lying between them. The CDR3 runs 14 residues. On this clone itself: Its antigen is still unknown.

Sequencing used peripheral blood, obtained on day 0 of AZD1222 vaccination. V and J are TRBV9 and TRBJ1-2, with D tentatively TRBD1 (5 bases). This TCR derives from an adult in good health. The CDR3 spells CASSVGQFNYGYTF. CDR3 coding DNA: TGTGCCAGCAGCGTAGGACAGTTCAACTATGGCTACACCTTC.